Below are 25 T cell receptor beta chains sequenced from a single sample in a study of shared clonotypes between healthy human individuals. TCRdb's table, derived via immunoSEQ multiplex PCR, lists solely in-frame clones and lacks some. In the table there are about 690,000 clones, 80% to 95% of which are singletons. Sequenced sample: memory CD8+ T cells from PBMCs. Described subset: CD45RO+ cells pooled with CCR7-negative TemRA cells. Receptor source: a man aged 18 to 29 in good health. Some clones in this sample may be carry-over from other donors' samples.

This chain uses TRBV7-2 with TRBJ2-3; 7 bases line up with TRBD2. The CDR3 consists of 15 residues. The germline gives CDR1 SGHTA, CDR2 FQGNSA. Unmatched junction bases numbered 6, after V lost 4 bases and J lost 2 bases. CDR3 protein: CASSWGTSVTDTQYF. The CDR3 nucleotides read TGTGCCAGCAGCTGGGGAACTAGCGTCACAGATACGCAGTATTTT.

The chain couples TRBV6-1 to TRBJ2-5; D gene unclear. V lost 0 bases, J lost 4 bases, and 9 bases lay in between. Germline V gives CDR1 MNHNS, CDR2 SASEGT. This CDR3 contains 14 residues. For the CDR3, the DNA is TGTGCCAGCAGTGAAGCTCGGGTCCTAGAGACCCAGTACTTC. This gives the protein CASSEARVLETQYF.

The genes are TRBV27 and TRBJ2-3, with a weak D call TRBD1 (6 bases). The CDR3 runs 14 residues. Germline V gives CDR1 MNHEY, CDR2 SMNVEV (reference sequence). V lost 5 bases and J lost 1, with 10 bases in between. The CDR3 DNA reads as TGTGCCAGCAGTCGACCAGGGGGCACAGATACGCAGTATTTT. Translation: CASSRPGGTDTQYF.

This clone was seen repeatedly, ten times or more. The chain links TRBV6-1 to TRBJ2-1, with TRBD2 matching 14 bases. This CDR3 has 15 residues. Germline values: CDR1 MNHNS, CDR2 SASEGT. V trimming: 6 bases; J trimming: 6 bases; junction bases outside the gene matches: 4. The CDR3 region is CASRYGTSGSNEQFF. CDR3 DNA sequence: TGTGCCAGCAGATACGGGACTAGCGGGAGCAATGAGCAGTTCTTC.

This clone was picked up one time. The rearrangement links TRBV7-9 to TRBJ1-1; D unresolved. Germline-derived CDR1 and CDR2 are SEHNR and FQNEAQ (reference sequence). The CDR3 runs 13 residues. V gave up 3 bases and J gave up 0 bases, with 5 bases separating them. The DNA for the CDR3 is TGTGCCAGCAGCTTCCGTTTGAACACTGAAGCTTTCTTT. It translates to CASSFRLNTEAFF.

J is TRBJ2-1 and V is TRBV19; 7 positions match TRBD2. Germline V gene data show CDR1 as LNHDA and CDR2 as SQIVND (reference sequence). This CDR3 has 17 amino acids. V lost 4 bases, J lost 4 bases, and 13 bases stayed unmatched. CDR3 loop: CASSTIIAGPGYNEQFF. The CDR3, as DNA: TGTGCCAGTAGTACCATCATAGCGGGTCCGGGGTACAATGAGCAGTTCTTC.

This chain links TRBV28 with TRBJ1-2; a possible D gene is TRBD1 (6 bases). The germline CDR1 and CDR2 sequences are MDHEN and SYDVKM. V lost 5 bases to trimming and J lost 2 bases, with 12 bases between them. This CDR3 comprises 14 residues. The CDR3: CASSLSDRNYGYTF. The CDR3 region has the DNA TGTGCCAGCAGTCTCTCGGACAGAAACTATGGCTACACCTTC.

The chain joins TRBV7-6 to TRBJ1-2; perhaps TRBD1 as D (5 bases). There are 13 residues in the CDR3. The V and J ends lost 5 bases and 2 bases respectively, with 9 bases between them. Looked up from germline, CDR1 is SGHVS and CDR2 is FNYEAQ. CDR3 residues: CASSLWGNYGYTF. The CDR3 bases are TGTGCCAGCAGCCTATGGGGGAACTATGGCTACACCTTC.

V usage is TRBV7-2 and J usage is TRBJ1-5, with 7 bases lining up with TRBD1. This CDR3 spans 15 amino acids. In germline, CDR1 is SGHTA, CDR2 FQGNSA. V trimming: 5 bases; J trimming: 0 bases; junction bases outside the gene matches: 4. The CDR3: CASSTDRVSNQPQHF. The CDR3, as DNA: TGTGCCAGCAGCACAGACAGGGTTAGCAATCAGCCCCAGCATTTT.

This clone was counted only a few times. V is TRBV29-1 and J is TRBJ1-2; no clear D gene. Trimming cost V 1 base and J 1 base, with 10 bases left between them. Germline loops: CDR1 SQVTM, CDR2 ANQGSEA. This CDR3 is 14 amino acids long. The CDR3 reads CSVEAGQSNYGYTF. Here the CDR3 DNA reads TGCAGCGTTGAAGCCGGTCAGAGTAACTATGGCTACACCTTC. Combining the CDR3 with reference TRBV29-1 and TRBJ1-2 gives the whole variable domain SAVISQKPSRDICQRGTSLTIQCQVDSQVTMMFWYRQQPGQSLTLIATANQGSEATYESGFVIDKFPISRPNLTFSTLTVSNMSPEDSSIYLCSVEAGQSNYGYTFGSGTRLTVV.

This chain connects TRBV30 to TRBJ1-1; D may be TRBD1 (5 bases). The V end was cut by 2 bases, the J end by 6 bases, with 7 bases between. Germline CDR1 and CDR2: GTSNPN and SVGIG (reference sequence). The CDR3 has 11 residues. As DNA, the CDR3 is TGTGCCTGGAGTCAGGGTGCTGAAGCTTTCTTT. This translates into CAWSQGAEAFF.

This clone was detected only once. The gene calls are TRBV4-3 and TRBJ2-1; TRBD2 might be the D (5 bases). The CDR3 runs to 14 residues. V dropped 5 bases and J dropped 7 bases, with 15 bases sitting between them. Germline CDR1 reads LGHNA; CDR2 reads YSLEER. The DNA for the CDR3 is TGCGCCAGCAGCGCCAGCCCTAGCCTGAATGAGCAGTTCTTC. The encoded protein is CASSASPSLNEQFF.

This chain links TRBV19 with TRBJ2-1, with a possible D match to TRBD2 (5 bases). CDR3 length: 12 amino acids. Between the trimmed V and J ends, which lost 10 bases and 10 bases, there was a span of 17 bases. Germline-derived CDR1 and CDR2 are LNHDA and SQIVND (reference sequence). CDR3 DNA: TGTGCCACCTTAGGATCGCGACTAGAGCAGTTCTTC. Protein: CATLGSRLEQFF.

Details on this clone: At the DNA level, this CDR3 is encoded by other sequences in the same sample as well. The chain has TRBV7-9 and TRBJ1-2; perhaps TRBD1 as D (6 bases). Looked up from germline, CDR1 is SEHNR and CDR2 is FQNEAQ (reference sequence). V shed 1 base and J shed 0 bases, with 9 bases lying between them. The CDR3 sequence is 15 residues long. In nucleotides, the CDR3 is TGTGCCAGCAGCTTAGTGGCAGGGGCTAACTATGGCTACACCTTC. It specifies CASSLVAGANYGYTF.

J is TRBJ2-7 and V is TRBV15, with 11 bases fitting TRBD2. Germline-derived CDR1 and CDR2 are LNHNV and YYDKDF (reference sequence). This CDR3 region has 15 residues. J gave up 2 bases and V 1 base, and 1 base lay outside the gene matches. The chain's CDR3 is CATSRGLAGTYEQYF. DNA for the CDR3: TGTGCCACCAGCAGAGGACTAGCGGGGACCTACGAGCAGTACTTC.

The chain employs TRBV30 and TRBJ2-1, with D unresolved. The CDR3 has 16 residues. The V gene lost 1 base and the J gene lost 3 bases, with 16 bases spanning the gap. Germline V lookup: CDR1 GTSNPN, CDR2 SVGIG (reference sequence). CDR3 DNA: TGTGCCTGGAGTGGTTTAGGTCTAGTGGGCTACAATGAGCAGTTCTTC. The encoded protein is CAWSGLGLVGYNEQFF.

The chain uses TRBV28 and TRBJ2-7; no reliable D call. This CDR3 is 15 amino acids long. Germline CDR1 and CDR2: MDHEN and SYDVKM. The V and J ends lost 5 bases and 0 bases respectively, with 14 bases between them. DNA for the CDR3: TGTGCCAGCAGTCCGGAAACAGAGATCTCCTACGAGCAGTACTTC. Amino acid sequence: CASSPETEISYEQYF.

The rearrangement links TRBV28 to TRBJ2-5; 9 bases are shared with TRBD1. The tail of the sequence fits TRBJ2-7 better, so the J call may be wrong. Per the germline V gene, CDR1 is MDHEN and CDR2 is SYDVKM. The CDR3 covers 14 residues. The CDR3 sequence is CASSAGQGFYEQYF. The CDR3, as DNA: TGTGCCAGCAGTGCGGGACAGGGCTTCTACGAGCAGTACTTC.

In the case of this clone: Within the sample, other DNA sequences also encode this same CDR3. The chain employs TRBV6-5 and TRBJ2-7, with 9 positions matching TRBD1. The length of the CDR3 is 14 residues. Trimming removed 6 bases from V and 4 bases from J; junction bases left unmatched: 7. The V gene's germline CDR1 is MNHEY and CDR2 SVGAGI. The CDR3 sequence: CASSLGQGAYEQYF. The DNA of the CDR3 is TGTGCCAGCAGCCTGGGACAGGGAGCTTACGAGCAGTACTTC.

This chain links TRBV27 with TRBJ2-7; D is perhaps TRBD1 or TRBD2 (5 bases each). The CDR3 extends over 15 amino acids. The V end was cut by 4 bases, the J end by 6 bases, with 19 bases between. Germline loops: CDR1 MNHEY, CDR2 SMNVEV (reference sequence). The CDR3 region is CASSSETLRGPEQYF. In nucleotides, the CDR3 is TGTGCCAGCAGTTCCGAGACCCTACGGGGACCCGAGCAGTACTTC.

This chain connects TRBV6-1 to TRBJ2-7; the D call may be TRBD1 or TRBD2 (6 bases each). Germline CDR1 reads MNHNS; CDR2 reads SASEGT. CDR3 size: 15 residues. Trimming pared 4 bases from V and 4 bases from J, leaving 17 bases between. CDR3: CASSGRGVLSYEQYF. CDR3 DNA: TGTGCCAGCAGTGGGAGGGGGGTGTTGAGTTACGAGCAGTACTTC.

V and J are TRBV18 and TRBJ2-3; 12 positions agree with TRBD2. J was trimmed by 5 bases and V by 2 bases; bases with no gene match: 8. The germline gives CDR1 KGHSH, CDR2 LQKENI. This CDR3 is 17 amino acids long. The CDR3 coding sequence is TGTGCCAGCTCACCAAGGCGACTAGCGGGAGTGGTAGATACGCAGTATTTT. Protein: CASSPRRLAGVVDTQYF.

The CDR3 DNA is TGTGCCAGCAGCAGCATGAGAAGCACCGGGGAGCTGTTTTTT. This translates into CASSSMRSTGELFF. The chain couples TRBV6-1 to TRBJ2-2, with D unresolved. CDR1 is MNHNS and CDR2 is SASEGT in the germline V gene. CDR3 length: 14 amino acids. Trimming pared 6 bases from V and 4 bases from J, leaving 12 bases between.

The sample holds one count of this clone. This chain joins TRBV23-1 and TRBJ1-5; 7 bases map to TRBD1. TRBV23-1 is placed among ORFs of uncertain function. J lost 3 bases, V lost 2 bases, and 4 bases had no gene match. CDR3 length: 15 residues. The CDR3 reads CASSQTGQDNQPQHF. CDR3 DNA: TGCGCCAGCAGTCAAACCGGACAGGACAATCAGCCCCAGCATTTT.

The genes are TRBV9 and TRBJ2-2; possibly TRBD1 for D (5 bases). Germline CDR1 SGDLS, CDR2 YYNGEE. The CDR3 has 16 amino acids. The ends were cut back, 4 bases at V and 0 bases at J, with 13 bases in the middle. CDR3: CASSPTVKPNTGELFF. For the CDR3, the DNA is TGTGCCAGCAGCCCGACAGTGAAGCCGAACACCGGGGAGCTGTTTTTT.